This T cell receptor beta chain was sequenced for a study of monozygotic twins with inflammatory bowel disease. Study outcomes and limitations: Varied immunosuppressive treatments among patients may have increased repertoire variability. Healthy twins shared more clonotypes with others than IBD patients, most markedly active ones.

As concerns this clonotype: The target antigen is unknown.

The CDR3 consists of 13 residues. Germline CDR1 reads DFQATT; CDR2 reads SNEGSKA (reference sequence). For each CDR3 protein, TCRdb gives one entry from its re-call of the 5' RACE reads, without DNA. This table lists some 210,000 distinct CDR3 sequences. J is TRBJ1-5 and V is TRBV20-1; TCRdb gives TRBD1 as the D gene, but with no DNA this cannot be confirmed. Input material: blood. The receptor's source is a human donor with ulcerative colitis or Crohn's disease, or a healthy co-twin of an affected twin (not recorded which). The CDR3 here is CSAVGQGNQPQHF.